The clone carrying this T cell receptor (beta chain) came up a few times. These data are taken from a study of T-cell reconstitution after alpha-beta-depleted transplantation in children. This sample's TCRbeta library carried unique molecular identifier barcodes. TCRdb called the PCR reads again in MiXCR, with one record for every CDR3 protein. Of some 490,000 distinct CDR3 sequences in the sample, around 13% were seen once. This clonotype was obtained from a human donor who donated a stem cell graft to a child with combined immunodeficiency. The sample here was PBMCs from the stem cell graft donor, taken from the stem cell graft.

CDR3 protein: CASSLVGAGNLGQFF. The CDR3 DNA reads TGTGCCAGCAGCTTAGTAGGAGCGGGGAACCTCGGGCAGTTCTTC. The chain links TRBV11-2 to TRBJ2-1; 7 nucleotides match TRBD2. The CDR3 runs to 15 residues. V was pared by 1 base and J by 12 bases, with 12 bases of the junction left unmatched. CDR1 and CDR2 from the germline V gene are SGHAT and FQNNGV.